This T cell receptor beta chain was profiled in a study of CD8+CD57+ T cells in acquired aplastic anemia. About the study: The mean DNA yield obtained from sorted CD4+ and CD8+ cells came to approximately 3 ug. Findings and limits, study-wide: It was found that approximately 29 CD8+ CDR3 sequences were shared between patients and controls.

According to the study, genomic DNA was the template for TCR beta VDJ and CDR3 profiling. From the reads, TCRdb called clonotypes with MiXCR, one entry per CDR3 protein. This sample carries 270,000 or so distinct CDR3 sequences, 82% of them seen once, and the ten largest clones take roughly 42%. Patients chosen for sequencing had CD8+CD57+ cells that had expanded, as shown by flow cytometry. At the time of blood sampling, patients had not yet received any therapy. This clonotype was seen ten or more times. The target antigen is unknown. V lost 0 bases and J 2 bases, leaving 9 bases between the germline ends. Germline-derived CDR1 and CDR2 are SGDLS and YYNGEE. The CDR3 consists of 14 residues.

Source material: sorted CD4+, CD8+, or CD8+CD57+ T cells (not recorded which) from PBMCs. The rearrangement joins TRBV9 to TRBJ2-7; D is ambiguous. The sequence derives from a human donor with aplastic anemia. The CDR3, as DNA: TGTGCCAGCAGCGTAGATGAAGGCGCCTACGAGCAGTACTTC. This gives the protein CASSVDEGAYEQYF.